This passage covers 20 T cell receptor beta chains from one sample sequenced in a study of shared clonotypes between healthy human individuals. Repertoires were generated with immunoSEQ multiplex PCR, while TCRdb's copy carries only in-frame clones and drops some. Among approximately 2,200,000 clones, about 93% were seen once, and the ten largest hold roughly 1.7%. Naive CD8 cells lacked CD45RO and underwent positive selection for CCR7, leaving out terminally differentiated effector memory CD45RA+ cells. The specimen sequenced was naive CD8+ T cells from PBMCs. These receptors originate from a man aged 18 to 30 in good health. Some clones in this sample may be carry-over from other donors' samples.

V gene TRBV7-2 combines with J gene TRBJ2-2, with D perhaps matching TRBD2 (6 bases). CDR1 and CDR2 (germline): SGHTA, FQGNSA. The CDR3 has 17 residues. Trimming cost V 5 bases and J 3 bases, with 19 bases left between them. This CDR3 reads CASSRGAPRVDTGELFF. CDR3 coding DNA: TGTGCCAGCAGCCGCGGGGCCCCGCGTGTAGACACCGGGGAGCTGTTTTTT. The full variable domain, in which reference TRBV7-2 and TRBJ2-2 provide the parts outside the CDR3, is GAGVSQSPSNKVTEKGKDVELRCDPISGHTALYWYRQSLGQGLEFLIYFQGNSAPDKSGLPSDRFSAERTGGSVSTLTIQRTQQEDSAVYLCASSRGAPRVDTGELFFGEGSRLTVL.

The chain carries TRBV29-1 and TRBJ2-7; 13 bases are shared with TRBD2. CDR3 length: 16 residues. Germline V gene lookup returns CDR1 SQVTM and CDR2 ANQGSEA. The V gene end was trimmed by 1 base and the J gene end by 4 bases; junction bases not matched to a gene: 7. The CDR3 here is CSVEGTSGSRPYEQYF. The CDR3 DNA sequence: TGCAGCGTTGAAGGGACTAGCGGGAGCCGCCCGTACGAGCAGTACTTC.

This sequence joins TRBV4-2 and TRBJ2-7; tentative D call: TRBD2 (6 bases). Per the germline V gene, CDR1 is LGHNA and CDR2 is YNFKEQ. The germline V and J ends were trimmed by 0 bases and 5 bases, with 14 bases remaining between them. The CDR3 runs to 15 residues. The DNA for the CDR3 is TGTGCCAGCAGCCAAGAATTCGGGACTCCCAACGAGCAGTACTTC. This translates into CASSQEFGTPNEQYF.

The gene calls are TRBV6-1 and TRBJ1-1, with 7 bases matching TRBD1. The J segment lost 12 bases and the V segment lost 10 bases, leaving 11 bases of the junction unmatched. CDR1 is MNHNS, CDR2 SASEGT, per germline. The CDR3 is 11 residues long. CDR3 sequence (DNA): TGTGCCACAATCCAGGACAGGAACCCTTTCTTT. It yields the protein CATIQDRNPFF.

V is TRBV27 and J is TRBJ2-7; D might be TRBD2 (7 bases). CDR1 and CDR2 (germline): MNHEY, SMNVEV (reference sequence). Trimming left V 6 bases short and J 4 bases short, with 19 bases between. The CDR3 totals 15 residues. The CDR3: CASSSVGAGVYEQYF. CDR3 in DNA: TGTGCCAGCAGCTCCGTGGGGGCGGGAGTATACGAGCAGTACTTC.

The gene calls are TRBV16 and TRBJ2-5; D is perhaps TRBD2 (6 bases). Trimming left V 1 base short and J 4 bases short, with 16 bases between. The CDR3 is 16 residues long. The germline V gene has CDR1 KGHSY and CDR2 FQNENV. The chain's CDR3 is CASSQFSGGEGETQYF. CDR3 bases: TGTGCCAGCAGCCAATTTAGCGGAGGAGAAGGAGAGACCCAGTACTTC. Combining the CDR3 with reference TRBV16 and TRBJ2-5 gives the whole variable domain GEEVAQTPKHLVRGEGQKAKLYCAPIKGHSYVFWYQQVLKNEFKFLISFQNENVFDETGMPKERFSAKCLPNSPCSLEIQATKLEDSAVYFCASSQFSGGEGETQYFGPGTRLLVL.

The chain carries TRBV28 and TRBJ2-7; 7 bases match TRBD2. J lost 2 bases, V lost 3 bases, and 10 bases had no gene match. There are 16 residues in the CDR3. Germline CDR1 and CDR2: MDHEN and SYDVKM. The CDR3 loop reads CASSFSPRRETYEQYF. The CDR3 nucleotides read TGTGCCAGCAGTTTTTCCCCCCGGCGGGAGACCTACGAGCAGTACTTC.

CDR3 DNA sequence: TGTGCCAGCAGGGACGAAGCTTTCTTT. Protein sequence: CASRDEAFF. The rearrangement uses TRBV2 and TRBJ1-1; D gene unclear. The CDR3 runs to 9 residues. Per germline, CDR1 SNHLY and CDR2 FYNNEI. The V gene lost 6 bases and the J gene lost 8 bases, with 4 bases spanning the gap.

The chain combines TRBV7-2 with TRBJ1-1, with D uncertain. Trimming shortened V by 2 bases and J by 4 bases, and 11 bases separated the two germline ends. The CDR3 has 14 residues. Germline V CDR1 and CDR2: SGHTA, FQGNSA. CDR3: CASSLLFPPTEAFF. CDR3 coding DNA: TGTGCCAGCAGCTTACTCTTCCCCCCCACTGAAGCTTTCTTT.

The rearrangement joins TRBV6-6 to TRBJ2-1, with a tentative D call TRBD1 (5 bases). This CDR3 comprises 15 residues. Germline CDR1 reads MNHNY; CDR2 reads SVGAGI (reference sequence). The germline V and J ends were trimmed by 5 bases and 2 bases, with 13 bases remaining between them. The CDR3 reads CASSPRQKPYNEQFF. The DNA of the CDR3 is TGTGCCAGCAGTCCTAGACAGAAACCCTACAATGAGCAGTTCTTC.

V and J are TRBV6-1 and TRBJ2-7; D remains ambiguous. The germline V gene encodes CDR1 MNHNS and CDR2 SASEGT. V lost 0 bases, J lost 6 bases, and 12 bases lay in between. The CDR3 is 14 residues long. The CDR3 reads CASSEAGRVAEQYF. DNA of the CDR3: TGTGCCAGCAGTGAAGCGGGTAGGGTGGCCGAGCAGTACTTC.

Note on this clone: Different DNA sequences within this sample yield the same CDR3. The CDR3 loop reads CASSFAAEAFF. The CDR3 coding sequence is TGTGCCAGCAGTTTTGCAGCTGAAGCTTTCTTT. The rearrangement uses TRBV28 and TRBJ1-1; D is unclear. Germline V lookup: CDR1 MDHEN, CDR2 SYDVKM. V was trimmed by 3 bases and J by 6 bases, leaving 5 bases between them. CDR3 length equals 11 residues.

The chain has TRBV19 and TRBJ2-7, with TRBD1 identical over 7 bases. The V gene end was trimmed by 3 bases and the J gene end by 2 bases; junction bases not matched to a gene: 4. Germline CDR1 is LNHDA and CDR2 is SQIVND (reference sequence). The CDR3 is made up of 14 amino acids. The CDR3 DNA follows: TGTGCCAGTAGTATCCGGACAGGCCCCTACGAGCAGTACTTC. Encoded protein: CASSIRTGPYEQYF.

The chain has TRBV9 and TRBJ1-1; no clear D. Germline loops: CDR1 SGDLS, CDR2 YYNGEE. The CDR3 contains 17 residues. With 0 bases removed from V and 4 bases from J, the gap between germline ends came to 19 bases. The CDR3: CASSVVPTGPEGTEAFF. Written as DNA, the CDR3 is TGTGCCAGCAGCGTAGTTCCGACCGGACCCGAGGGCACTGAAGCTTTCTTT.

This chain uses TRBV5-1 with TRBJ2-1; 9 positions agree with TRBD2. Losses at the gene ends were 4 bases for V and 8 bases for J; bases not matched to a gene: 19. The CDR3 sequence is 18 residues long. Germline CDR1 is SGHRS and CDR2 is YFSETQ. The CDR3 spells CASSRGASGMNDVHEQFF. In nucleotides, the CDR3 is TGCGCCAGCAGCCGGGGGGCTAGCGGGATGAACGACGTTCATGAGCAGTTCTTC.

This clone has only one observation. J is TRBJ2-5 and V is TRBV25-1; weak D call: TRBD1 (6 bases). Germline V gene data show CDR1 as MGHDK and CDR2 as SYGVNS. The CDR3 loop spans 14 amino acids. Trimming cost V 3 bases and J 4 bases, with 12 bases left between them. The chain's CDR3 is CASSDGTGRETQYF. The DNA of the CDR3 is TGTGCCAGCAGTGATGGAACAGGGAGAGAGACCCAGTACTTC. Full variable domain (outside the CDR3, taken from reference TRBV25-1 and TRBJ2-5): EADIYQTPRYLVIGTGKKITLECSQTMGHDKMYWYQQDPGMELHLIHYSYGVNSTEKGDLSSESTVSRIRTEHFPLTLESARPSHTSQYLCASSDGTGRETQYFGPGTRLLVL.

The rearrangement uses TRBV9 and TRBJ2-1; D may be TRBD2 (5 bases). The CDR3 runs 15 residues. Trimming cost V 2 bases and J 10 bases, with 19 bases left between them. Per the germline V gene, CDR1 is SGDLS and CDR2 is YYNGEE. The CDR3 spells CASSVLAEVSLEQFF. The CDR3 DNA sequence: TGTGCCAGCAGCGTTCTTGCGGAGGTGTCCCTGGAGCAGTTCTTC.

V gene TRBV9 combines with J gene TRBJ2-5; perhaps TRBD1 as D (6 bases). Germline-derived CDR1 and CDR2 are SGDLS and YYNGEE. Trimming shortened V by 0 bases and J by 2 bases, and 11 bases separated the two germline ends. CDR3 size: 15 residues. CDR3 in amino acids: CASSVGDNRQETQYF. In DNA, the CDR3 is TGTGCCAGCAGCGTAGGGGACAATCGACAAGAGACCCAGTACTTC.

This clone came up a few times. The rearrangement joins TRBV27 to TRBJ1-1, with a weak D call TRBD1 (5 bases). CDR1 is MNHEY and CDR2 is SMNVEV in the germline V gene (reference sequence). V lost 3 bases and J 3 bases, leaving 11 bases between the germline ends. This CDR3 has 14 residues. The CDR3 coding sequence is TGTGCCAGCAGTTTTCTGGGGCGCGACACTGAAGCTTTCTTT. Translating it yields CASSFLGRDTEAFF.

The chain couples TRBV2 to TRBJ1-5, with unresolved D. The CDR3 spans 14 residues. Germline V gene sequence: CDR1 SNHLY, CDR2 FYNNEI. The V end was cut by 7 bases, the J end by 0 bases, with 10 bases between. CDR3 amino acids: CASKVGSSNQPQHF. DNA for the CDR3: TGTGCCAGCAAGGTGGGCTCTAGCAATCAGCCCCAGCATTTT.